The sequence of this T cell receptor beta chain was determined in a study of T-cell reconstitution after alpha-beta-depleted transplantation in children. Study-level points and caveats: Reportedly, alpha-beta T cells present about two months post-transplant originated from several hundred expanded clones of graft origin.

The table lists this clonotype with a few counts. Antigen: not known. Trimming shortened V by 1 base and J by 2 bases, and 12 bases separated the two germline ends. The CDR3 length is 16 residues. Germline V lookup: CDR1 SGHRS, CDR2 YFSETQ. This sample's TCRbeta library carried unique molecular identifier barcodes. TCRdb fed the PCR reads into MiXCR, producing one record per CDR3 protein. Among 500,000 to 600,000 distinct CDR3 sequences, 25% to 30% were seen once, and the ten largest hold about 35%. Sequences were derived from PBMCs, sampled before TCRalphabeta/CD19-depleted stem cell transplant. The chain carries TRBV5-1 and TRBJ2-2, with D unresolved. The TCR was taken from a boy less than two years old with Wiskott-Aldrich syndrome, due to receive a stem cell transplant. The CDR3 region has the DNA TGCGCCAGCAGCTTGCTCCACCAGCCCAACACCGGGGAGCTGTTTTTT. Its protein product is CASSLLHQPNTGELFF.